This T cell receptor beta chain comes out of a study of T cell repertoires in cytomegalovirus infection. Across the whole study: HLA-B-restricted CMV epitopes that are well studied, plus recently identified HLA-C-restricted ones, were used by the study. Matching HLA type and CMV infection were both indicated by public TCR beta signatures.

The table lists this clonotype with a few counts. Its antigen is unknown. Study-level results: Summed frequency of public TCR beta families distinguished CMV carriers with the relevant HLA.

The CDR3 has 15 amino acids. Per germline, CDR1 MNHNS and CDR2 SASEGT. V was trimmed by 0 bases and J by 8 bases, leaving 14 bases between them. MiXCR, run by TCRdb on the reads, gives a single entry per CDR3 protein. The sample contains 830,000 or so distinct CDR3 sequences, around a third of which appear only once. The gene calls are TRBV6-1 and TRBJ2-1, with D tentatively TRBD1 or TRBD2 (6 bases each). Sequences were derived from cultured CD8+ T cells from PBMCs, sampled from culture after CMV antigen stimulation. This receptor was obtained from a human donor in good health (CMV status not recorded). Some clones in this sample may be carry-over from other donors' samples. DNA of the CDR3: TGTGCCAGCAGTGAAGCGCCGGGGGCAATGTATGAGCAGTTCTTC. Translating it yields CASSEAPGAMYEQFF.